This entry describes one T cell receptor (beta chain). The antigen is not known. Any history of autoimmune disease or systemic immunosuppression disqualified patients. The sample comes from a study of OX40 agonist ivuxolimab in advanced cancers. Study-wide results and limits: Certain nonresponders additionally had low normalized T-cell clonal expansion.

Trimming took off 6 bases at V and 4 bases at J, with 11 bases between the two ends. Germline values: CDR1 SGHRS, CDR2 YFSETQ. This CDR3 comprises 13 residues. Produced via immunoSEQ multiplex PCR; TCRdb's table is partial and in-frame only. This sample has some 150,000 clones; about nine tenths occur once, and the top ten carry approximately 0.99%. This clonotype originated in an adult with an advanced solid tumor such as melanoma, head and neck, liver or kidney cancer. This chain links TRBV5-1 with TRBJ1-3; TRBD1 is a possible D gene (6 bases). Sequenced here: CD4+ or CD8+ T cells sorted from blood, sampled in a trial of the OX40 agonist ivuxolimab. The CDR3 nucleotides read TGCGCCAGCACCTGGGACACCGGAAACACCATATATTTT. Translation gives CASTWDTGNTIYF.